What follows are 20 T cell receptor beta chains derived from one specimen sequenced in a study of CD8+CD57+ T cells in acquired aplastic anemia (dated by TCRdb to between 2018 and 2020). The instrument was an Illumina HiSeq 2000. Genomic DNA served as template for TCR beta VDJ combination and CDR3 sequence profiling. TCRdb reprocessed the public reads (quality trimming at Q25 with fastp, clone calling with MiXCR) and kept in-frame beta chains. Identical CDR3 proteins give one entry, which carries the most common genes and DNA. The sample table holds 250,000 to 300,000 distinct CDR3 sequences, of which roughly 50% were seen once. The top ten constitute around 8% of the sample. The sample consisted of sorted CD4+, CD8+, or CD8+CD57+ T cells (not recorded which) from PBMCs. Receptors originate from a human donor with severe aplastic anemia or a healthy control (not recorded which).

The J gene is TRBJ2-3, the V gene TRBV11-2; TRBD1 is a possible D gene (5 bases). This CDR3 region has 15 residues. The V end was cut by 8 bases, the J end by 2 bases, with 17 bases between. Germline CDR1 SGHAT, CDR2 FQNNGV. The CDR3 region is CASGKRAGNTDTQYF. CDR3 coding DNA: TGTGCCAGCGGAAAAAGGGCAGGGAACACAGATACGCAGTATTTT.

This clonotype was seen more than once but under ten times. This chain uses TRBV9 with TRBJ2-1; D not certain. The CDR3 has 15 amino acids. Trimming removed 0 bases at V and 3 bases at J, with 10 bases between. Germline CDR1 reads SGDLS; CDR2 reads YYNGEE. The CDR3 nucleotides read TGTGCCAGCAGCGTAGATGGCTTCCGCTACAATGAGCAGTTCTTC. Encoded protein: CASSVDGFRYNEQFF.

This clonotype has a count of ten or more. The V gene is TRBV7-8, the J gene TRBJ1-1, with TRBD1 matching over 10 bases. CDR3 size: 14 residues. The germline V gene has CDR1 SGHVS and CDR2 FQNEAQ. The V segment lost 0 bases and the J segment 6 bases; nucleotides outside the gene matches: 1. The CDR3 region has the DNA TGTGCCAGCAGCTTAGCCGGGACAGGGGCTGAAGCTTTCTTT. It encodes CASSLAGTGAEAFF.

This chain links TRBV9 with TRBJ2-6; D ambiguous. V was shortened by 1 base and J by 4 bases, with 6 bases between the two germline ends. The CDR3 covers 14 residues. Per germline, CDR1 SGDLS and CDR2 YYNGEE. CDR3 nucleotides: TGTGCCAGCAGCGTATTGGCAGGGGCCAACGTCCTGACTTTC. Protein: CASSVLAGANVLTF.

The V gene is TRBV5-1, the J gene TRBJ1-5; 9 nucleotides line up with TRBD1. In germline, CDR1 is SGHRS, CDR2 YFSETQ. CDR3 size: 16 residues. V lost 4 bases to trimming and J lost 14 bases; unmatched junction nucleotides: 19. The CDR3 DNA reads TGCGCCAGCAGCCTATTACCGGGACAGGGTTCAACCTACGAGCATTTT. Protein: CASSLLPGQGSTYEHF.

In this sample, this clonotype turned up once. This CDR3 is missing its conserved last phenylalanine or tryptophan, likely due to a read error. This rearrangement joins TRBV12-3 or TRBV12-4 to TRBJ1-1; D might be TRBD1 (5 bases). This CDR3 comprises 13 residues. The CDR3 nucleotides read TGTGTCAGCAGATCGACCGGGACTGGGGGAGCTTTCCTT. Amino acids: CVSRSTGTGGAFL.

This clonotype was counted a few times. A clone one base away is much larger, so this may be a read error. The rearrangement uses TRBV19 and TRBJ1-4, with D maybe TRBD1 (5 bases). This CDR3 has 13 residues. Germline V gene data show CDR1 as LNHDA and CDR2 as SQIVND (reference sequence). Trimming stripped 11 bases from V and 3 bases from J, with 13 bases between. The CDR3 is CAVRGAANEKLFF. The CDR3 nucleotides are TGTGCCGTAAGGGGAGCAGCTAATGAAAAACTGTTTTTT.

Note on this clonotype: The junction departs from the called germline gene at one end, perhaps through a read error. The chain has TRBV3-1 and TRBJ1-6; D unresolved. CDR3 length: 13 residues. CDR1 and CDR2 (germline): LGHDT, YNNKEL (reference sequence). Here the CDR3 reads CACSQFQDPPLHF. CDR3 DNA sequence: TGTGCCTGCAGCCAATTTCAGGATCCACCCCTCCACTTT.

This clonotype occurred many times. The chain combines TRBV24-1 with TRBJ2-3; 16 nucleotides match TRBD2. The V and J ends lost 9 bases and 1 base, in that order; junction bases with no gene match: 12. Germline CDR1 reads KGHDR; CDR2 reads SFDVKD. The CDR3 is made up of 19 amino acids. CDR3 nucleotide sequence: TGTGCCACCTCGGGGACCGGGACTAGCGGGGGGGCCGGCACAGATACGCAGTATTTT. This gives the protein CATSGTGTSGGAGTDTQYF.

This chain joins TRBV6-5 and TRBJ2-3; 7 nucleotides line up with TRBD1. The end of the DNA fits TRBJ1-5 better, so the J call may be wrong. The length of the CDR3 is 18 residues. Germline-derived CDR1 and CDR2 are MNHEY and SVGAGI. As DNA, the CDR3 is TGTGCCAGCAGTAACAGGGTCGGGAGCACTAGTGGGACAGATACGCAGCATTTT. Its translation is CASSNRVGSTSGTDTQHF.

CDR3 nucleotides: TGCAGTGCTAGGGCCGGGACAGCCTACGAGCAGTACTTC. Translation gives CSARAGTAYEQYF. The chain has TRBV20-1 and TRBJ2-7; TRBD1 aligns across 7 bases. The CDR3 loop spans 13 amino acids. Germline V lookup: CDR1 DFQATT, CDR2 SNEGSKA (reference sequence). The junction had 4 bases not matched to a gene; V was cut back by 3 bases and J by 2 bases.

This clonotype showed up many times. In DNA, the CDR3 is TGTGCCAGCAGCTTAGCGGTCGGGGGTCACAATGAGCAGTTCTTC. Encoded protein: CASSLAVGGHNEQFF. The chain couples TRBV7-9 to TRBJ2-1, with D possibly matching TRBD2 (6 bases). Germline CDR1 is SEHNR and CDR2 is FQNEAQ (reference sequence). The CDR3 extends over 15 amino acids. Trimming stripped 0 bases from V and 5 bases from J, with 11 bases between.

V gene TRBV10-3 combines with J gene TRBJ2-1, with 14 positions matching TRBD2. The V segment lost 10 bases and the J segment 9 bases; nucleotides outside the gene matches: 5. Germline V gene lookup returns CDR1 ENHRY and CDR2 SYGVKD. The CDR3 contains 13 residues. CDR3 sequence reads: CATTSGGAGEQFF. The CDR3 nucleotides are TGTGCCACGACTAGCGGGGGGGCGGGTGAGCAGTTCTTC.

Points on this clonotype: No conserved phenylalanine or tryptophan is present at the end of the CDR3, so a read error is the likely explanation. Because the CDR3's place on the DNA is in doubt, the DNA is left out and the CDR3 is given as listed by TCRdb. V usage is TRBV10-3 and J usage is TRBJ1-6. CDR1 ENHRY and CDR2 SYGVKD come from the germline V gene. The CDR3 spans 8 residues, counting both ends. The CDR3 here is CAISESFL.

This clonotype was seen just once. The chain has TRBV3-1 and TRBJ1-6, with D uncertain. The CDR3 covers 14 residues. The germline CDR1 and CDR2 sequences are LGHDT and YNNKEL (reference sequence). V lost 1 base and J lost 6, with 7 bases in between. CDR3 coding DNA: TGTGCCAGCAGCCAAGGAGGGTCTAATTCACCCCTCCACTTT. This translates into CASSQGGSNSPLHF.

This sequence joins TRBV20-1 and TRBJ2-3, with 10 bases lining up with TRBD2. The CDR3 covers 16 residues. Germline CDR1 is DFQATT and CDR2 is SNEGSKA (reference sequence). V lost 8 bases to trimming and J lost 1 base; unmatched junction nucleotides: 12. For the CDR3, the DNA is TGCAGTACCCCGGCCCATCTAGCGGGGGGCACAGATACGCAGTATTTT. Translated, it gives CSTPAHLAGGTDTQYF.

This clonotype was recorded many times. The chain employs TRBV6-1 and TRBJ1-5; TRBD1 agrees at 10 bases. Germline CDR1 reads MNHNS; CDR2 reads SASEGT. V dropped 4 bases and J dropped 7; count of bases not matched to a gene: 13. The CDR3 runs 17 residues. As DNA, the CDR3 is TGTGCCAGCAGTGCAGGACAGGGGGAGGGGGCCAACCAGCCCCAGCATTTT. Encoded protein: CASSAGQGEGANQPQHF.

The chain couples TRBV19 to TRBJ1-2, with D possibly TRBD1 on 6 matching bases. V lost 9 bases and J lost 6, with 20 bases in between. The germline V gene has CDR1 LNHDA and CDR2 SQIVND (reference sequence). The CDR3 has 14 amino acids. The CDR3 nucleotides read TGTGCCAGCAGTCATTGGGGGCCCCGGAATGGCTACACCTTC. The encoded protein is CASSHWGPRNGYTF.

This chain's CDR3 is CASSFSGAGGAYSYEQYF. For the CDR3, the DNA is TGTGCCAGCAGCTTCAGCGGGGCGGGGGGGGCATACTCCTACGAGCAGTACTTC. This chain connects TRBV7-9 to TRBJ2-7; 9 nucleotides match TRBD2. The CDR3 is 18 amino acids. J was trimmed by 0 bases and V by 3 bases; bases with no gene match: 12. Germline V gene data show CDR1 as SEHNR and CDR2 as FQNEAQ (reference sequence).

The rearrangement joins TRBV9 to TRBJ1-1; D is possibly TRBD1 (6 bases). V was cut by 5 bases and J by 2 bases, with 16 bases left in between. This CDR3 contains 15 residues. Germline V gives CDR1 SGDLS, CDR2 YYNGEE. In DNA form, the CDR3 reads TGTGCCAGCAGTTTAGCGGGACAAAGTAACACTGAAGCTTTCTTT. It encodes CASSLAGQSNTEAFF.